The clone carrying this TCR beta chain came up a few times. The data were taken from a study of blood T cell repertoires in COVID-19. Trimming shortened V by 0 bases and J by 0 bases, and 9 bases separated the two germline ends. CDR1 is LGHDT and CDR2 is YNNKEL in the germline V gene (reference sequence). The CDR3 covers 16 residues. Those who participated ranged in age from roughly 18 to 95 years and resided in about two dozen US areas. Grouping used clinical history reported by participants in a survey and questionnaire. Among Cohort 3 donors, those recovered had two negative PCRs, clearance, or symptom resolution. Methods used by the authors: How many nucleated cells were present was estimated from reference gene primer amplification. Profiled with immunoSEQ multiplex PCR; TCRdb holds only in-frame clones, not every one. The V and J calls and clone size were taken over from that table, and D and trimming were inferred from the DNA. Of about 320,000 clones in the sample, around nine tenths were seen once.

This TCR was recovered from a man in his 60s who had recovered from COVID-19. The sequencing sample was made of PBMCs or T cells enriched from blood (not recorded which). The chain carries TRBV3-1 (or the pseudogene TRBV3-2) and TRBJ1-3; D not resolved. In nucleotides, the CDR3 is TGTGCCAGCAGCCAAGATTGGACTTACTCTGGAAACACCATATATTTT. It is translated as CASSQDWTYSGNTIYF.